This TCR beta chain was recorded in a study of T-cell memory formation after mild COVID-19. Study-wide context: TCR clusters showed largely donor specificity.

The CDR3 sequence is 15 residues long. The J segment lost 2 bases and the V segment lost 5 bases, leaving 5 bases of the junction unmatched. As concerns this clonotype: Its specificity is not known.

Points from the study as a whole: What remained unconfirmed was the SARS-CoV-2 specificity of second-wave clones peaking on day 37. Later expanders leaned toward CD4+, whereas clones contracting from day 15 to 85 were balanced CD4/CD8.

TCRdb re-derived calls from the 5' RACE reads in MiXCR, one entry per CDR3 protein. This sample has some 150,000 distinct CDR3 sequences; about 5.5% occur once, and the top ten carry roughly 1.9%. Sequencing was performed on PBMCs or a T cell subset sorted from them (not recorded which). The clonotype originates from an adult woman who had mild COVID-19 (a few samples of this study predate the infection). Cell type and time point are not known. V usage is TRBV12-3 or TRBV12-4 and J usage is TRBJ2-7, with 11 bases fitting TRBD2. This chain's CDR3 is CASSPRLAGTYEQYF. The CDR3 DNA sequence: TGTGCCAGCAGTCCCCGACTAGCGGGGACCTACGAGCAGTACTTC.